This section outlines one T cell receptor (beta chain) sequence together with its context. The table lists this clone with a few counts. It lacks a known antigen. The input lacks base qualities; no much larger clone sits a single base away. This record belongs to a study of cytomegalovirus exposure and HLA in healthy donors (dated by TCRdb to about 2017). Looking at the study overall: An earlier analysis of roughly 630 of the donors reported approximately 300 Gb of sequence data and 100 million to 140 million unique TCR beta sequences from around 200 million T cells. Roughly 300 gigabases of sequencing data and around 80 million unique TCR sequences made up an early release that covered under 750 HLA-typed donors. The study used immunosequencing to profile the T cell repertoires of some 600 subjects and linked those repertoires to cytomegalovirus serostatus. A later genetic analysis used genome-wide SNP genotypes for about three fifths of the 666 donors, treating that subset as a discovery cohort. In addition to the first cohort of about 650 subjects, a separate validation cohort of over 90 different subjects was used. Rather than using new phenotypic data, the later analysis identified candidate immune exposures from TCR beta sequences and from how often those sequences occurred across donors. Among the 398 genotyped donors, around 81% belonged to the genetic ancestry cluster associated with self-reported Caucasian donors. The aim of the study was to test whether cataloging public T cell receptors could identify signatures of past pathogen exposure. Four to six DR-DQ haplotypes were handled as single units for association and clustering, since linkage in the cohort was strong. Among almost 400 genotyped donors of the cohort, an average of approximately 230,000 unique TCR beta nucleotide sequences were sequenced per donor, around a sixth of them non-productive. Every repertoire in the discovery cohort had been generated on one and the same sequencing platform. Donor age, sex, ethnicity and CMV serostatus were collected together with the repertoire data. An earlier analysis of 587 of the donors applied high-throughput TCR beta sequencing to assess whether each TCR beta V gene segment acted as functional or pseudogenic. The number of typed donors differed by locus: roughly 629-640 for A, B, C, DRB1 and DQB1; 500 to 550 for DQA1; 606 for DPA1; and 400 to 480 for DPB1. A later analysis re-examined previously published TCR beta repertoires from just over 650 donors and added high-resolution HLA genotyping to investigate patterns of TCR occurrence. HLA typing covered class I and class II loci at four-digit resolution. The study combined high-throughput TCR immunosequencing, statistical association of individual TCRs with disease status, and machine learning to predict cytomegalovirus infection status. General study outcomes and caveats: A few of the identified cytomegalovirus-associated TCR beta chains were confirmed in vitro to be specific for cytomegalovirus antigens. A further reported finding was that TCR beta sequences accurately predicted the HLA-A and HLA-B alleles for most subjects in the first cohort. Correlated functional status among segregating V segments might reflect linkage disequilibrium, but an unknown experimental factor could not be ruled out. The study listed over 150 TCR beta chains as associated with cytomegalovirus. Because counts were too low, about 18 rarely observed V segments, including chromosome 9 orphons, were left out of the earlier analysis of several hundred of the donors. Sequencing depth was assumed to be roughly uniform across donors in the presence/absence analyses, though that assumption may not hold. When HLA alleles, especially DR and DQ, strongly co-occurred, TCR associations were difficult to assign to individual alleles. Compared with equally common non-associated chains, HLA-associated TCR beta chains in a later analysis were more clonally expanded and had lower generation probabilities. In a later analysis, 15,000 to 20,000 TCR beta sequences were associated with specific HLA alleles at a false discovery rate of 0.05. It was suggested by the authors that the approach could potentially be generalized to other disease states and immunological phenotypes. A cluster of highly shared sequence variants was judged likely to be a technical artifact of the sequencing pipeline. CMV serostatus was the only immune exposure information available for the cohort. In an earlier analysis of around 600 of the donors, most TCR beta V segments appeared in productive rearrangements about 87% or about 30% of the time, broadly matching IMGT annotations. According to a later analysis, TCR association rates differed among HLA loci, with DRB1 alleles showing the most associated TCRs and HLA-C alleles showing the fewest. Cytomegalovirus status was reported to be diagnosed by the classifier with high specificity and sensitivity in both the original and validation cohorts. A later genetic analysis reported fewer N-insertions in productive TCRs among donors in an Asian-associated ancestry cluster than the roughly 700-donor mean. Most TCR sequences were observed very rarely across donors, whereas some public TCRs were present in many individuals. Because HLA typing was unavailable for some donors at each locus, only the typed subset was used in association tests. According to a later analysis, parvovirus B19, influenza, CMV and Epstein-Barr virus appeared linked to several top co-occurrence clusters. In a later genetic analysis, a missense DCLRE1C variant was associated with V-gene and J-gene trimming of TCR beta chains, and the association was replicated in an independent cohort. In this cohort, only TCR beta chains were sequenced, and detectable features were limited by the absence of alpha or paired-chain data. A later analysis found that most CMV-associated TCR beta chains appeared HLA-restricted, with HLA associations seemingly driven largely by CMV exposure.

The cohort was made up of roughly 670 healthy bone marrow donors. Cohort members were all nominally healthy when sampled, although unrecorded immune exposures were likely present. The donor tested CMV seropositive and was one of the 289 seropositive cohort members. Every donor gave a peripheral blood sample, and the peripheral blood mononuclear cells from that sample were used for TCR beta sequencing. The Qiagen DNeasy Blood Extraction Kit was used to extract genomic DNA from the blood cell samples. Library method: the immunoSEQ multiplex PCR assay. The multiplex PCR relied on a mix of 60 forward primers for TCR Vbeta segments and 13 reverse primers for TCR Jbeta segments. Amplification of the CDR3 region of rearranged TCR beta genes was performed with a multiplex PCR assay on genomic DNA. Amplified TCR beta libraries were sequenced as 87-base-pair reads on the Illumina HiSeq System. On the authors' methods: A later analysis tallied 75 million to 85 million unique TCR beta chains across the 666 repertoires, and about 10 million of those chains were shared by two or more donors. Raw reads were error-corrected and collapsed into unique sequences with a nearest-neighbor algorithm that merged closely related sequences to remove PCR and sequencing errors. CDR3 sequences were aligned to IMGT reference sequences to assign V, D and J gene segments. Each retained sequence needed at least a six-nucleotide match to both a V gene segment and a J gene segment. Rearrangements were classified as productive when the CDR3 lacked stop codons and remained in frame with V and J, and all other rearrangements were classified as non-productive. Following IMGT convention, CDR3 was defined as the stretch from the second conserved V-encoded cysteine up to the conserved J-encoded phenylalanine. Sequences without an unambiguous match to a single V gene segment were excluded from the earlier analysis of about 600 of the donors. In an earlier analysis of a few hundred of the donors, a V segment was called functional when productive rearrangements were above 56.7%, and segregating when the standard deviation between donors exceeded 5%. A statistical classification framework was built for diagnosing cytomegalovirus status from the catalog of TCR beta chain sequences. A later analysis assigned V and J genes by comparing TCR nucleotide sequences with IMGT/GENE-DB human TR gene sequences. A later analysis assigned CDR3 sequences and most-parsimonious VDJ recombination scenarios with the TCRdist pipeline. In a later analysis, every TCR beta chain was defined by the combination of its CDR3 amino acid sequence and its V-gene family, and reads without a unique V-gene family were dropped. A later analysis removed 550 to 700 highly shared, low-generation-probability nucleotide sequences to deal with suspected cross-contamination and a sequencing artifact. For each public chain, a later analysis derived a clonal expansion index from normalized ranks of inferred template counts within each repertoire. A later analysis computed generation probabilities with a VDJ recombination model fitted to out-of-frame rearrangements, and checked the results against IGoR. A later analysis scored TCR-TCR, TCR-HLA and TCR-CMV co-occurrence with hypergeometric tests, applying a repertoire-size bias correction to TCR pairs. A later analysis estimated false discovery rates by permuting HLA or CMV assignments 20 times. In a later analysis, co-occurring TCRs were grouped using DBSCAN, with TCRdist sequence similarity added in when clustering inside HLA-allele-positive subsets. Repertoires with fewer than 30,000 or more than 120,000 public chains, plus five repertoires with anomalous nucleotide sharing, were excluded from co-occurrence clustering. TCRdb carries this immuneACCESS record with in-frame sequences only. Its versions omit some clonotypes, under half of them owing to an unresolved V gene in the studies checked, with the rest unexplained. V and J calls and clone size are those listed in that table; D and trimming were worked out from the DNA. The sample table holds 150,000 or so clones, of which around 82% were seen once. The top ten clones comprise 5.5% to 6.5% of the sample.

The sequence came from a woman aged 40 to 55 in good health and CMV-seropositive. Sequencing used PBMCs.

The CDR3 has the sequence CASSYLDRNTGELFF. The nucleotides are TGTGCCAGCAGTTACCTAGACAGAAACACCGGGGAGCTGTTTTTT. The rearrangement joined TRBV25-1 to TRBJ2-2; TRBD1 might be the D gene, on 5 matching bases. CDR1 and CDR2, looked up from the germline V gene, are MGHDK and SYGVNS. V lost 5 bases and J lost 2 bases; the stretch between them is 12 bases long. From the cysteine up to the phenylalanine, the CDR3 has a length of 15 residues. Kept here is only the CDR3 DNA, which spans 45 bases and is read in frame from base 1.